The rows below give T cell receptor beta chains drawn from one sample of a study of cytomegalovirus exposure and HLA in healthy donors. Clones were read by immunoSEQ multiplex PCR, and TCRdb kept only the in-frame ones, dropping some. The table shows about 130,000 clones, with roughly 79% occurring only once. Sequenced input: PBMCs. All receptors derive from a woman aged 40 to 55 in good health and CMV-seronegative. Each CDR3 is given with its conserved first and last residue. A D gene is named only where the DNA matches it firmly. Not every row has a clone size; where given, it reads once, few, many or a size class.

d_gene,abundance,j_gene,v_gene,CDR3nt,CDR3aa
NA,NA,TRBJ2-6,TRBV9,TGTGCCAGCAGCGTAGTAGGGGCTGGGGCCAACGTCCTGACTTTC,CASSVVGAGANVLTF
NA,once,TRBJ1-2,TRBV25-1,TGTGCCAGCAGTAAAGCGGGGAACTATGGCTACACCTTC,CASSKAGNYGYTF
NA,NA,TRBJ1-3,TRBV15,TGTGCCACCAGCAGATCCACAAGCGGGACATCATCTGGAAACACCATATATTTT,CATSRSTSGTSSGNTIYF
NA,NA,TRBJ2-2,TRBV6-4,TGTGCCAGCAGAGCTACCGGGGAGCTGTTTTTT,CASRATGELFF
TRBD2,NA,TRBJ2-6,TRBV13,TGTGCCAGCAGCCTCTCGGGGGGGCCAGGGGCCAACGTCCTGACTTTC,CASSLSGGPGANVLTF
NA,NA,TRBJ1-2,TRBV5-8,TGTGCCAGCAGCCACGAGGTCATGGTCGGTGGCTACACCTTC,CASSHEVMVGGYTF
NA,NA,TRBJ2-6,TRBV29-1,TGCAGCGTTCAGGCTGGGGCCAACGGCCTGACTTTC,CSVQAGANGLTF
NA,NA,TRBJ2-6,TRBV5-1,TGCGCCAGCAGCTTGGCGCTAGTAGACGTCCTGACTTTC,CASSLALVDVLTF
NA,NA,TRBJ2-5,TRBV25-1,TGTGCCAGCAGTAGGAGCGAGCTTACCCGGGAGACCCAGTACTTC,CASSRSELTRETQYF
NA,NA,TRBJ2-3,TRBV7-9,TGTGCCAGCGACGCCCAAAACACGCAGGGAGATACGCAGTATTTT,CASDAQNTQGDTQYF
TRBD2,NA,TRBJ2-5,TRBV6-1,TGTGCCAGCAGTCCGGGGGGGACTAACCAAGAGACCCAGTACTTC,CASSPGGTNQETQYF
NA,few,TRBJ2-3,TRBV7-9,TGTGCCAGCAGTTATGATGGGGGGACAGATACGCAGTATTTT,CASSYDGGTDTQYF
NA,NA,TRBJ1-2,TRBV6-6,TGTGCCAGCAGTTATGGGGGCGGGCTGGGTGGCTACACCTTC,CASSYGGGLGGYTF
NA,NA,TRBJ2-5,TRBV7-9,TGTGCCAGCAGCTTAGGGTCAGGGCCCCAAGAGACCCAGTACTTC,CASSLGSGPQETQYF
NA,NA,TRBJ1-4,TRBV5-6,TGTGCCAGCAGCTCCGGAGCGTTTGCAACTAATGAAAAACTGTTTTTT,CASSSGAFATNEKLFF
NA,NA,TRBJ2-1,TRBV29-1,TGCAGCGTTGATTCCGACAGAACGGAGCAGTTCTTC,CSVDSDRTEQFF
TRBD2,NA,TRBJ2-1,TRBV5-1,TGCGCCAGCAGCCTTCCCTCGACTAGCGGGGATGAGCAGTTCTTC,CASSLPSTSGDEQFF
NA,NA,TRBJ1-1,TRBV4-1,TGCGCCAGCAGCCAAGATCCAGGCTTGGACACTGAAGCTTTCTTT,CASSQDPGLDTEAFF
NA,NA,TRBJ2-1,TRBV9,TGTGCCAGCAGCGTAGATAGCGGTCTTTACAATGAGCAGTTCTTC,CASSVDSGLYNEQFF
TRBD2,few,TRBJ2-7,TRBV6-1,TGTGCCAGCAGGATGGGGGGAGCGGGATTAAACGAGCAGTACTTC,CASRMGGAGLNEQYF
NA,once,TRBJ2-5,TRBV2,TGTGCCAGCCTGGAACAGGGCTCCGCAGAGACCCAGTACTTC,CASLEQGSAETQYF
NA,few,TRBJ2-5,TRBV14,TGTGCCAGCAGCCAACGGGGGTTTGGAGAGACCCAGTACTTC,CASSQRGFGETQYF
TRBD2,few,TRBJ2-7,TRBV7-8,TGTGCCAGCAGCCTCACTAGCGGGTCTTACGAGCAGTACTTC,CASSLTSGSYEQYF
NA,NA,TRBJ2-4,TRBV10-2,TGCGCCAGCAGTGAAAGGGTCGGGACTTACAGTCAGTACTTC,CASSERVGTYSQYF
TRBD1,NA,TRBJ1-6,TRBV2,TGTGCCAGCCACGCAGGGGGCGATTCACCCCTCCACTTT,CASHAGGDSPLHF
TRBD2,NA,TRBJ2-1,TRBV11-2,TGTGCCAGCAGTTCCGGGACTAGCGGGATCGGTGAGCAGTTCTTC,CASSSGTSGIGEQFF
NA,NA,TRBJ2-3,TRBV5-6,TGTGCCAGCAGCTCCCGCCCTAGCTGGGGCACAGATACGCAGTATTTT,CASSSRPSWGTDTQYF
TRBD2,NA,TRBJ2-1,TRBV6-4,TGTGCCAGCAGTGAGTCACTAGCGGGATCGAATGAGCAGTTCTTC,CASSESLAGSNEQFF
TRBD1,NA,TRBJ1-2,TRBV30,TGTGCCTGGACCCTGGGACAGGGTGAAGGCTACACCTTC,CAWTLGQGEGYTF
TRBD1,few,TRBJ1-1,TRBV28,TGTGCCAGCAGTTCCCCGTGGGACAGGGGTGAGGGCACTGAAGCTTTCTTT,CASSSPWDRGEGTEAFF
TRBD2,NA,TRBJ2-7,TRBV28,TGTGCCAGCGTGGCCCCAGCGGGGGGGCCTACCGACGAGCAGTACTTC,CASVAPAGGPTDEQYF
NA,NA,TRBJ2-1,TRBV7-9,TGTGCCAGCAGCGCCCGTCCCTTAGGGAGGCAGTTCTTC,CASSARPLGRQFF
TRBD2,NA,TRBJ2-6,TRBV9,TGTGCCAGCAGTACGGGCGGGACTAGCTCTGGGGCCAACGGCCTGACTTTC,CASSTGGTSSGANGLTF
NA,NA,TRBJ2-6,TRBV4-1,TGCGCCAGCAGCCAAGAGTCAGGGCCTCTCTCTGGGGCCAACGTCCTGACTTTC,CASSQESGPLSGANVLTF
TRBD1,NA,TRBJ1-1,TRBV6-5,TGTGCCAGCAGCCTAGGACAGGGTGAAGCTTTCTTT,CASSLGQGEAFF
NA,few,TRBJ1-6,TRBV27,TGTGCCAGCAGGGAAACAGGGACGCATAATTCACCCCTCCACTTT,CASRETGTHNSPLHF
NA,NA,TRBJ2-3,TRBV7-3,TGTGCCAGCAGCTCGAGAGGAGATACGCAGTATTTT,CASSSRGDTQYF